The 23 T cell receptor beta chains below were found in one sample sequenced in a study of beta chain features in type 1 diabetes (dated by TCRdb to the late 2010s). Broader findings and caveats from the paper: In all four CD4+ subsets, TCRB CDR3 length was moderately but significantly shorter in type 1 diabetes patients.

Library construction relied on the immunoSEQ multiplex PCR assay. The High Capacity cDNA Reverse Transcription Kit was used to reverse transcribe all of the isolated RNA, meaning that expressed TCRB transcripts were what got sequenced. TCRdb carries this immuneACCESS record with in-frame sequences only. Its versions omit some clonotypes, under half of them owing to an unresolved V gene in the studies checked, with the rest unexplained. A total of some 290,000 clones appear in this sample, around 24% of them only once. Jointly, the top ten make up roughly 0.013% of the sample. These receptors have no known antigen. The specimen sequenced was naive CD4+ T cells from blood. The sample's cell subset or site, from its label and the paper: true naive CD4+ T cells. These receptors originate from a woman aged 25 to 39 with type 1 diabetes.

This chain connects TRBV7-9 to TRBJ1-2, with TRBD1 matching 7 bases. Per the germline V gene, CDR1 is SEHNR and CDR2 is FQNEAQ (reference sequence). J lost 4 bases, V lost 5 bases, and 4 bases had no gene match. This CDR3 region has 13 residues. CDR3 loop: CASSDSGGYGYTF. CDR3 nucleotide sequence: TGTGCCAGCAGCGACTCAGGGGGCTATGGCTACACCTTC. Full variable domain (rest looked up from reference TRBV7-9 and TRBJ1-2): DTGVSQNPRHKITKRGQNVTFRCDPISEHNRLYWYRQTLGQGPEFLTYFQNEAQLEKSRLLSDRFSAERPKGSFSTLEIQRTEQGDSAMYLCASSDSGGYGYTFGSGTRLTVV.

This chain links TRBV30 with TRBJ2-3; D might be TRBD2 (5 bases). Germline CDR1 is GTSNPN and CDR2 is SVGIG (reference sequence). The CDR3 extends over 13 amino acids. Trimming removed 6 bases from V and 2 bases from J, with 12 bases in between. The CDR3, as DNA: TGTGCCTGTTTTGAGCGGACCACAGATACGCAGTATTTT. It codes for CACFERTTDTQYF.

This clone was seen a handful of times. This sequence joins TRBV30 and TRBJ2-1; 9 nucleotides agree with TRBD1. The V and J ends lost 2 bases and 3 bases, in that order; junction bases with no gene match: 2. The CDR3 length is 14 residues. The germline V gene encodes CDR1 GTSNPN and CDR2 SVGIG (reference sequence). CDR3: CAWSWGQGYNEQFF. The CDR3 nucleotides are TGTGCCTGGAGTTGGGGACAGGGCTACAATGAGCAGTTCTTC.

The chain uses TRBV18 and TRBJ1-2, with TRBD1 identical over 7 bases. CDR1 KGHSH and CDR2 LQKENI come from the germline V gene. The CDR3 loop spans 16 amino acids. V shed 0 bases and J 2 bases; nucleotides not matched to a gene: 6. The chain's CDR3 is CASSPPGQERNYGYTF. Written as DNA, the CDR3 is TGTGCCAGCTCACCACCAGGACAGGAACGAAACTATGGCTACACCTTC.

This clone was observed a few times. This chain joins TRBV30 and TRBJ1-1, with a tentative D call TRBD1 (5 bases). V lost 4 bases, J lost 5 bases, and 17 bases lay in between. In germline, CDR1 is GTSNPN, CDR2 SVGIG (reference sequence). The CDR3 is 14 residues long. CDR3 DNA: TGTGCCTGGACCGGACAAAGGGCAGCAACTGAAGCTTTCTTT. It specifies CAWTGQRAATEAFF.

The J gene is TRBJ2-3, the V gene TRBV19; D not resolved. In germline, CDR1 is LNHDA, CDR2 SQIVND (reference sequence). Trimming pared 5 bases from V and 2 bases from J, leaving 11 bases between. This CDR3 spans 14 amino acids. The CDR3 DNA reads TGTGCCAGTAGTGCGCTCAATCCCACAGATACGCAGTATTTT. This translates into CASSALNPTDTQYF.

This chain links TRBV29-1 with TRBJ2-3; a possible D gene is TRBD1 (5 bases). Germline CDR1 reads SQVTM; CDR2 reads ANQGSEA. V was trimmed by 1 base and J by 4 bases, leaving 12 bases between them. The CDR3 is made up of 14 amino acids. The CDR3 DNA reads TGCAGCGTTGAAGGGGGCTCCGGTGCAGATACGCAGTATTTT. Its protein is CSVEGGSGADTQYF.

The CDR3 protein is CASSVELAAETQYF. The CDR3 DNA reads TGTGCCAGCAGCGTAGAACTAGCTGCTGAGACCCAGTACTTC. V gene TRBV9 combines with J gene TRBJ2-5; the D gene is possibly TRBD2 (6 bases). The CDR3 length is 14 residues. V was pared by 0 bases and J by 5 bases, with 11 bases between. Germline-derived CDR1 and CDR2 are SGDLS and YYNGEE.

This clone was picked up a small number of times. The V call is TRBV29-1, the J call TRBJ1-1; tentatively, D is TRBD1 (6 bases). V was cut by 7 bases and J by 0 bases, with 9 bases left in between. This CDR3 comprises 12 residues. The V gene's germline CDR1 is SQVTM and CDR2 ANQGSEA. CDR3 amino acids: CSGRGVNTEAFF. DNA of the CDR3: TGCAGCGGCAGGGGCGTGAACACTGAAGCTTTCTTT.

In this sample, this clone turned up a few times. The chain has TRBV9 and TRBJ2-7, with a tentative D call TRBD2 (7 bases). CDR3 size: 14 residues. V was clipped by 0 bases and J by 6 bases, with 13 bases between them. From germline, CDR1 is SGDLS and CDR2 YYNGEE. The CDR3 loop reads CASSVGVGGAEQYF. Here the CDR3 DNA reads TGTGCCAGCAGCGTAGGGGTTGGGGGGGCCGAGCAGTACTTC.

V usage is TRBV7-2 and J usage is TRBJ2-7; 7 nucleotides align to TRBD2. Germline trimming cut 0 bases from V and 0 bases from J; bases unmatched to any gene: 2. This CDR3 region has 15 residues. Germline V gene sequence: CDR1 SGHTA, CDR2 FQGNSA. The CDR3 DNA sequence: TGTGCCAGCAGCTTAGCTGGGGGGGACTCCTACGAGCAGTACTTC. This encodes CASSLAGGDSYEQYF. Complete variable domain (other parts from reference TRBV7-2 and TRBJ2-7): GAGVSQSPSNKVTEKGKDVELRCDPISGHTALYWYRQSLGQGLEFLIYFQGNSAPDKSGLPSDRFSAERTGGSVSTLTIQRTQQEDSAVYLCASSLAGGDSYEQYFGPGTRLTVT.

The chain employs TRBV11-2 and TRBJ2-5; D is uncertain. Per germline, CDR1 SGHAT and CDR2 FQNNGV. The CDR3 contains 18 residues. V dropped 0 bases and J dropped 0 bases, with 17 bases sitting between them. CDR3 sequence reads: CASSLDRRRQAYQETQYF. The CDR3 DNA reads TGTGCCAGCAGCTTAGATCGTCGTCGGCAGGCGTACCAAGAGACCCAGTACTTC.

This rearrangement joins TRBV5-1 to TRBJ1-2; D might be TRBD1 (6 bases). The germline V gene has CDR1 SGHRS and CDR2 YFSETQ. The CDR3 totals 12 residues. Between the trimmed V and J ends, which lost 3 bases and 6 bases, there was a span of 9 bases. DNA for the CDR3: TGCGCCAGCAGCTCCAGGGGAGATGGCTACACCTTC. This translates into CASSSRGDGYTF.

The chain recombines TRBV10-3 with TRBJ2-1, with TRBD2 identical over 8 bases. CDR1 is ENHRY, CDR2 SYGVKD, per germline. The CDR3 runs to 14 residues. V was pared by 6 bases and J by 5 bases, with 6 bases of the junction left unmatched. CDR3 region: CAIRGTRENNEQFF. The CDR3 nucleotides read TGTGCCATCAGGGGGACTAGGGAAAACAATGAGCAGTTCTTC.

The rearrangement links TRBV4-1 to TRBJ2-7; D not certain. Germline V CDR1 and CDR2: MGHRA, YSYEKL. The CDR3 is 14 residues long. V shed 1 base and J shed 4 bases, with 11 bases lying between them. CDR3 coding DNA: TGCGCCAGCAGCCAAGGTCCGGAGACTTACGAGCAGTACTTC. This gives the protein CASSQGPETYEQYF.

This clone was detected a few times. The rearrangement joins TRBV28 to TRBJ2-7, with TRBD1 matching 8 bases. Germline CDR1 is MDHEN and CDR2 is SYDVKM. J was trimmed by 6 bases and V by 5 bases; bases with no gene match: 0. CDR3 length equals 11 residues. CDR3 protein: CASSTGGEQYF. The CDR3 DNA reads TGTGCCAGCAGTACAGGGGGCGAGCAGTACTTC.

The chain is built from TRBV9 and TRBJ2-7; the match to TRBD2 covers 16 bases. There are 19 residues in the CDR3. The germline V gene has CDR1 SGDLS and CDR2 YYNGEE. V was pared by 1 base and J by 7 bases, with 14 bases of the junction left unmatched. The CDR3 loop reads CASSVSTGTSGRALEEQYF. The CDR3 bases are TGTGCCAGCAGCGTATCCACCGGGACTAGCGGGAGGGCCCTAGAAGAGCAGTACTTC.

This clone showed up just a few times. The CDR3: CAWRGGTGGNQPQHF. The CDR3, as DNA: TGTGCCTGGAGGGGGGGGACAGGGGGCAATCAGCCCCAGCATTTT. The chain uses TRBV30 and TRBJ1-5, with 10 bases aligning to TRBD1. V lost 3 bases, J lost 2 bases, and 4 bases stayed unmatched. CDR1 and CDR2 (germline): GTSNPN, SVGIG (reference sequence). The CDR3 consists of 15 residues.

The rearrangement joins TRBV5-1 to TRBJ2-7; TRBD1 agrees at 8 bases. The CDR3 has 16 residues. CDR1 is SGHRS and CDR2 is YFSETQ in the germline V gene. V was pared by 0 bases and J by 3 bases, with 8 bases of the junction left unmatched. The CDR3 region is CASSLEGSGGYYEQYF. The CDR3 DNA follows: TGCGCCAGCAGCTTGGAGGGTTCAGGGGGCTACTACGAGCAGTACTTC.

This clone was detected a few times. The rearrangement joins TRBV7-8 to TRBJ2-1; 9 bases match TRBD2. Germline V gives CDR1 SGHVS, CDR2 FQNEAQ. The CDR3 length is 15 residues. With V trimmed by 3 bases and J by 6 bases, 6 bases remained unmatched. The CDR3: CASSLFGAGGNEQFF. The CDR3 DNA follows: TGTGCCAGCAGCTTGTTCGGAGCGGGAGGCAATGAGCAGTTCTTC.

The chain combines TRBV30 with TRBJ1-2; D is unresolved. The V end was cut by 0 bases, the J end by 4 bases, with 9 bases between. The CDR3 runs 13 residues. Germline-derived CDR1 and CDR2 are GTSNPN and SVGIG (reference sequence). The CDR3 region is CAWSVGGPYGYTF. The CDR3 DNA sequence: TGTGCCTGGAGTGTGGGAGGTCCCTATGGCTACACCTTC.

This clone was seen a handful of times. This CDR3 is CASSSTSGSGETQYF. CDR3 bases: TGTGCCAGCTCGTCGACTAGCGGGAGCGGAGAGACCCAGTACTTC. The chain recombines TRBV18 with TRBJ2-5, with 12 nucleotides matching TRBD2. The CDR3 is made up of 15 amino acids. The trim removed 6 bases at V and 4 bases at J, leaving 6 bases unmatched. Germline CDR1 and CDR2: KGHSH and LQKENI. The full variable domain, with the rest looked up from reference TRBV18 and TRBJ2-5, is NAGVMQNPRHLVRRRGQEARLRCSPMKGHSHVYWYRQLPEEGLKFMVYLQKENIIDESGMPKERFSAEFPKEGPSILRIQQVVRGDSAAYFCASSSTSGSGETQYFGPGTRLLVL.

This chain uses TRBV15 with TRBJ1-2; 8 bases line up with TRBD1. The CDR3 runs to 15 residues. Trimming at V came to 4 bases and at J to 5 bases, leaving 9 bases not matched to a gene. CDR1 LNHNV and CDR2 YYDKDF come from the germline V gene (reference sequence). The CDR3 here is CATSTDRGGWYGYTF. Here the CDR3 DNA reads TGTGCCACCAGCACCGACAGGGGAGGGTGGTATGGCTACACCTTC.